What follows are 8 T cell receptor beta chains derived from one specimen sequenced in a study of regulatory and conventional T cells in RAG deficiency. The table came from immunoSEQ multiplex PCR; TCRdb's copy has only in-frame clones and leaves some out. Counted here are 22,000 or so clones, roughly 93% occurring once; the ten biggest clones make up under 0.85%. Genomic DNA came from blood conventional CD4+ T cells gated CD25-low CD127-high. This sample also belongs to another study, concerning regulatory T cells. As reported in that work: Primers: 52 TRBV forward and 13 TRBJ reverse.

Specimen: CD4+ T cells sorted from blood. These receptors were taken from a human donor in good health.

The rearrangement joins TRBV5-1 to TRBJ2-1, with a tentative D call TRBD2 (5 bases). The length of the CDR3 is 15 residues. V was trimmed by 2 bases and J by 3 bases, leaving 12 bases between them. The germline V gene encodes CDR1 SGHRS and CDR2 YFSETQ. The DNA for the CDR3 is TGCGCCAGCAGCTTATCCGGGGTCAGCTACAATGAGCAGTTCTTC. This encodes CASSLSGVSYNEQFF.

The rearrangement joins TRBV7-2 to TRBJ1-5; 10 bases are shared with TRBD1. CDR3 length equals 15 residues. Losses at the gene ends were 1 base for V and 5 bases for J; bases not matched to a gene: 2. Germline loops: CDR1 SGHTA, CDR2 FQGNSA. CDR3 residues: CASSLGGQGYQPQHF. The CDR3 coding sequence is TGTGCCAGCAGCTTAGGGGGACAGGGGTATCAGCCCCAGCATTTT.

The V call is TRBV28, the J call TRBJ2-5; D not certain. V was shortened by 5 bases and J by 6 bases, with 22 bases between the two germline ends. CDR1 is MDHEN, CDR2 SYDVKM, per germline. This CDR3 is 16 amino acids long. The CDR3: CASSPLGETPQKTQYF. CDR3 bases: TGTGCCAGCAGTCCACTCGGCGAGACTCCACAAAAGACCCAGTACTTC.

This chain uses TRBV5-5 with TRBJ2-1; 10 positions agree with TRBD2. J was trimmed by 6 bases and V by 0 bases; bases with no gene match: 3. Germline V lookup: CDR1 SGHKS, CDR2 YYEKEE (reference sequence). There are 15 residues in the CDR3. In DNA, the CDR3 is TGTGCCAGCAGCTTGGTACTAGCGGGGCTCAATGAGCAGTTCTTC. This translates into CASSLVLAGLNEQFF.

This chain connects TRBV5-6 to TRBJ1-4; 9 bases map to TRBD1. Germline CDR1 is SGHDT and CDR2 is YYEEEE. This CDR3 contains 15 residues. Losses at the gene ends were 0 bases for V and 8 bases for J; bases not matched to a gene: 5. DNA of the CDR3: TGTGCCAGCAGCTTGGATGGGACAGGGAAAGAAAAACTGTTTTTT. Encoded protein: CASSLDGTGKEKLFF. Combining the CDR3 with reference TRBV5-6 and TRBJ1-4 gives the whole variable domain DAGVTQSPTHLIKTRGQQVTLRCSPKSGHDTVSWYQQALGQGPQFIFQYYEEEERQRGNFPDRFSGHQFPNYSSELNVNALLLGDSALYLCASSLDGTGKEKLFFGSGTQLSVL.

The chain employs TRBV11-3 and TRBJ1-1, with D perhaps matching TRBD1 (5 bases). V was pared by 5 bases and J by 0 bases, with 13 bases between. The CDR3 totals 15 residues. Germline V gene sequence: CDR1 SGHNT, CDR2 YENEEA. CDR3: CASSPLTAMNTEAFF. In nucleotides, the CDR3 is TGTGCCAGCAGCCCTCTGACAGCCATGAACACTGAAGCTTTCTTT.

J is TRBJ1-5 and V is TRBV2, with D unresolved. The CDR3 extends over 13 amino acids. Per germline, CDR1 SNHLY and CDR2 FYNNEI. Trimming stripped 11 bases from V and 3 bases from J, with 14 bases between. The CDR3 loop reads CASLDGINQPQHF. In DNA, the CDR3 is TGTGCCTCTCTGGACGGAATCAATCAGCCCCAGCATTTT.

The chain has TRBV11-2 and TRBJ2-5; 8 nucleotides line up with TRBD2. The J call is uncertain, as TRBJ2-7 better fits the DNA end. This CDR3 region has 14 residues. In germline, CDR1 is SGHAT, CDR2 FQNNGV. The CDR3 nucleotides are TGTGCCAGCAGCTTCGTCGGGAGGGACTACGAGCAGTACTTC. This gives the protein CASSFVGRDYEQYF.